Below, one T cell receptor (beta chain) is given with its context. This record comes from a study of brain metastases from non-small cell lung cancer. TCRdb keeps only in-frame clones here, not all; method: immunoSEQ multiplex PCR. The sample shows 4,500 or so clones, around 80% of them seen only once. The J segment lost 2 bases and the V segment lost 3 bases, leaving 8 bases of the junction unmatched. The CDR3 loop spans 16 amino acids. The germline CDR1 and CDR2 sequences are SGHDT and YYEEEE. The TCR comes from a donor over 35 with non-small cell lung cancer. This chain joins TRBV5-6 and TRBJ2-5; 9 positions agree with TRBD1. The material sequenced was tumor-adjacent normal tissue. DNA for the CDR3: TGTGCCAGCAGCTGGAGGGGACAGGGATTTCAAGAGACCCAGTACTTC. It yields the protein CASSWRGQGFQETQYF.